The 32 T cell receptor beta chains presented below share a single source sample, sequenced in a study of cytomegalovirus exposure and HLA in healthy donors. The PCR employed 60 Vbeta primers together with 13 Jbeta primers. Using immunoSEQ multiplex PCR, the repertoire was profiled, and TCRdb retains in-frame clones only, with some absent. The sample lists 130,000 or so clones; approximately 91% were seen once. The specimen was PBMCs. The receptors were gathered from a woman aged 40 to 49 in good health and CMV-seronegative.

The J gene is TRBJ2-7, the V gene TRBV2, with TRBD2 matching over 7 bases. Germline CDR1 and CDR2: SNHLY and FYNNEI. This CDR3 contains 13 residues. The V gene end was trimmed by 6 bases and the J gene end by 3 bases; junction bases not matched to a gene: 5. The CDR3 spells CASRKLASYEQYF. In nucleotides, the CDR3 is TGTGCCAGCAGGAAACTAGCGAGCTACGAGCAGTACTTC.

The V and J genes are TRBV7-8 and TRBJ1-2; tentative D call: TRBD1 (5 bases). Trimming pared 5 bases from V and 8 bases from J, leaving 12 bases between. This CDR3 has 12 amino acids. Germline loops: CDR1 SGHVS, CDR2 FQNEAQ. The CDR3 region is CASSATVRGYTF. Written as DNA, the CDR3 is TGTGCCAGCAGCGCGACAGTCCGCGGCTACACCTTC.

Worth noting for this clone: At one boundary the junction diverges from the germline segment, which might be a read error. The chain carries TRBV4-2 and TRBJ2-3, with 8 bases matching TRBD2. This CDR3 has 16 amino acids. From germline, CDR1 is LGHNA and CDR2 YNFKEQ. DNA for the CDR3: TGTGCCAGCAGCGAAGAGCTAGCGGGTAGCACAGATACGCAGTATTTT. This translates into CASSEELAGSTDTQYF.

The chain uses TRBV15 and TRBJ2-7, with TRBD2 matching over 10 bases. With V trimmed by 1 base and J by 2 bases, 5 bases remained unmatched. This CDR3 has 16 residues. Germline lookup yields CDR1 LNHNV and CDR2 YYDKDF (reference sequence). The CDR3 bases are TGTGCCACCAGCAGAGGTGGACTAGCGGTAACCTACGAGCAGTACTTC. This gives the protein CATSRGGLAVTYEQYF. The full variable domain, rest sourced from reference TRBV15 and TRBJ2-7, is DAMVIQNPRYQVTQFGKPVTLSCSQTLNHNVMYWYQQKSSQAPKLLFHYYDKDFNNEADTPDNFQSRRPNTSFCFLDIRSPGLGDTAMYLCATSRGGLAVTYEQYFGPGTRLTVT.

Concerning this clone: Other DNA sequences of this sample code for an identical CDR3. This chain uses TRBV9 with TRBJ1-2, with 7 positions matching TRBD1. Germline V CDR1 and CDR2: SGDLS, YYNGEE. With V trimmed by 2 bases and J by 5 bases, 3 bases remained unmatched. This CDR3 region has 13 residues. The DNA of the CDR3 is TGTGCCAGCAGCGTCCAGGGGGATTATGGCTACACCTTC. Translation gives CASSVQGDYGYTF.

V gene TRBV9 combines with J gene TRBJ1-5, with 9 nucleotides matching TRBD1. This CDR3 has 16 amino acids. The germline gives CDR1 SGDLS, CDR2 YYNGEE. V trimming: 2 bases; J trimming: 7 bases; junction bases outside the gene matches: 10. The CDR3 sequence: CASSVSGTGKIQPQHF. For the CDR3, the DNA is TGTGCCAGCAGCGTGTCCGGGACAGGGAAAATACAGCCCCAGCATTTT.

This chain uses TRBV10-3 with TRBJ2-2; possibly TRBD2 for D (6 bases). V lost 4 bases to trimming and J lost 5 bases, with 11 bases between them. The germline V gene has CDR1 ENHRY and CDR2 SYGVKD. This CDR3 contains 14 residues. The DNA for the CDR3 is TGTGCCATCAGTGGGACCGGGGGAACCGGGGAGCTGTTTTTT. It specifies CAISGTGGTGELFF.

Concerning this clone: Because the CDR3 is missing its conserved closing phenylalanine or tryptophan, this is likely a read error. The chain employs TRBV29-1 and TRBJ2-3, with 12 nucleotides matching TRBD2. The CDR3 has 14 residues. Trimming took 3 bases from V and 3 from J; bases not matched to a gene: 1. CDR1 SQVTM and CDR2 ANQGSEA come from the germline V gene. The DNA of the CDR3 is TGCAGCGTTGAGCTAGCGGGAGGGACAGATACGCAGTATCTT. Protein product: CSVELAGGTDTQYL.

The V gene is TRBV28, the J gene TRBJ1-5; 7 positions match TRBD1. This CDR3 region has 13 residues. Germline trimming cut 6 bases from V and 4 bases from J; bases unmatched to any gene: 3. The V gene's germline CDR1 is MDHEN and CDR2 SYDVKM. CDR3 sequence: CASRTGINQPQHF. The CDR3 nucleotides are TGTGCCAGCAGGACAGGGATAAATCAGCCCCAGCATTTT. The variable domain in full, with the rest retrieved from reference TRBV28 and TRBJ1-5, is DVKVTQSSRYLVKRTGEKVFLECVQDMDHENMFWYRQDPGLGLRLIYFSYDVKMKEKGDIPEGYSVSREKKERFSLILESASTNQTSMYLCASRTGINQPQHFGDGTRLSIL.

V and J are TRBV6-1 and TRBJ2-3; tentative D call: TRBD1 (5 bases). This CDR3 is 15 amino acids long. Germline V gene data show CDR1 as MNHNS and CDR2 as SASEGT. V gave up 2 bases and J gave up 4 bases, with 13 bases separating them. CDR3 amino acids: CASSENSGNADTQYF. CDR3 coding DNA: TGTGCCAGCAGTGAAAATTCAGGGAACGCAGATACGCAGTATTTT.

The V gene is TRBV9, the J gene TRBJ2-7; D is undetermined. This CDR3 has 15 amino acids. Per germline, CDR1 SGDLS and CDR2 YYNGEE. Trimming took off 3 bases at V and 1 base at J, with 14 bases between the two ends. CDR3 in amino acids: CASSEDLGRSYEQYF. CDR3 nucleotides: TGTGCCAGCAGCGAAGACCTAGGTAGGTCCTACGAGCAGTACTTC.

V and J are TRBV11-3 and TRBJ1-2; tentative D call: TRBD1 (6 bases). Trimming removed 5 bases at V and 6 bases at J, with 7 bases between. The CDR3 is 11 residues long. Looked up from germline, CDR1 is SGHNT and CDR2 is YENEEA. The CDR3 spells CASSRTDGYTF. CDR3 nucleotides: TGTGCCAGCAGCCGGACAGATGGCTACACCTTC.

The chain recombines TRBV28 with TRBJ2-4; TRBD1 is a possible D gene (5 bases). V was pared by 5 bases and J by 2 bases, with 16 bases between. The V gene's germline CDR1 is MDHEN and CDR2 SYDVKM. The CDR3 has 16 residues. The CDR3 here is CASSRPTQGSKNIQYF. Written as DNA, the CDR3 is TGTGCCAGCAGTAGACCAACGCAGGGTTCCAAAAACATTCAGTACTTC.

The V gene is TRBV6-1, the J gene TRBJ1-1; D gene ambiguous. From germline, CDR1 is MNHNS and CDR2 SASEGT. The CDR3 is made up of 11 amino acids. V was shortened by 5 bases and J by 7 bases, with 8 bases between the two germline ends. CDR3 residues: CASSYPGEAFF. DNA for the CDR3: TGTGCCAGCAGTTACCCGGGTGAAGCTTTCTTT.

The rearrangement joins TRBV11-2 to TRBJ1-1, with 8 nucleotides matching TRBD1. The V gene's germline CDR1 is SGHAT and CDR2 FQNNGV. V trimming: 4 bases; J trimming: 4 bases; junction bases outside the gene matches: 5. The CDR3 loop spans 14 amino acids. CDR3 coding DNA: TGTGCCAGCAGCTGGGCCCAGGGGGCCACTGAAGCTTTCTTT. Its protein is CASSWAQGATEAFF. The full variable domain, completed using reference TRBV11-2 and TRBJ1-1, is EAGVAQSPRYKIIEKRQSVAFWCNPISGHATLYWYQQILGQGPKLLIQFQNNGVVDDSQLPKDRFSAERLKGVDSTLKIQPAKLEDSAVYLCASSWAQGATEAFFGQGTRLTVV.

Details on this clone: At one end the junction does not follow the germline gene, possibly because of a read error. The chain uses TRBV7-7 and TRBJ2-2; 7 nucleotides agree with TRBD2. The CDR3 extends over 16 amino acids. Per the germline V gene, CDR1 is SSHAT and CDR2 is FNYEAQ (reference sequence). CDR3 in amino acids: CASSLAVTSVPGELFF. CDR3 DNA: TGTGCTAGCAGCTTAGCCGTCACTAGCGTTCCCGGGGAGCTGTTTTTT.

The V gene is TRBV11-3, the J gene TRBJ1-3; D is undetermined. Germline V lookup: CDR1 SGHNT, CDR2 YENEEA. Trimming stripped 1 base from V and 0 bases from J, with 4 bases between. This CDR3 has 14 residues. The CDR3 region has the DNA TGTGCCAGCAGCTTAGTCAACTCTGGAAACACCATATATTTT. This gives the protein CASSLVNSGNTIYF.

The V gene is TRBV28, the J gene TRBJ2-4; D gene ambiguous. From germline, CDR1 is MDHEN and CDR2 SYDVKM. The CDR3 has 12 amino acids. The germline V and J ends were trimmed by 6 bases and 6 bases, with 9 bases remaining between them. CDR3 protein: CASSPPGNIQYF. In nucleotides, the CDR3 is TGTGCCAGCAGCCCCCCCGGAAACATTCAGTACTTC.

The V gene is TRBV27, the J gene TRBJ2-5; TRBD2 aligns across 15 bases. Germline CDR1 reads MNHEY; CDR2 reads SMNVEV (reference sequence). V was pared by 6 bases and J by 4 bases, with 3 bases of the junction left unmatched. This CDR3 is built from 15 residues. The CDR3 DNA follows: TGTGCCAGCAGGAGGACTAGCGGGAGGGTAGAGACCCAGTACTTC. Amino acids: CASRRTSGRVETQYF.

This sequence joins TRBV10-3 and TRBJ1-5; TRBD1 is a possible D gene (6 bases). V lost 0 bases, J lost 2 bases, and 8 bases lay in between. CDR1 and CDR2 (germline): ENHRY, SYGVKD. The CDR3 totals 15 residues. CDR3 DNA: TGTGCCATCAGTGAGTCTGCAGGGGGCAATCAGCCCCAGCATTTT. The encoded protein is CAISESAGGNQPQHF.

The rearrangement links TRBV28 to TRBJ2-1, with D hard to call. The CDR3 spans 18 residues. Germline CDR1 MDHEN, CDR2 SYDVKM. Trimming left V 6 bases short and J 1 base short, with 22 bases between. This CDR3 is CASRPYGSGVTSYNEQFF. The CDR3 bases are TGTGCCAGCAGGCCATATGGCTCTGGAGTGACGTCCTACAATGAGCAGTTCTTC.

V usage is TRBV11-3 and J usage is TRBJ2-7, with 9 positions matching TRBD1. The J segment lost 3 bases and the V segment lost 6 bases, leaving 9 bases of the junction unmatched. Germline-derived CDR1 and CDR2 are SGHNT and YENEEA. The CDR3 is made up of 15 amino acids. The CDR3 protein is CASSRSGTGYYEQYF. The DNA for the CDR3 is TGTGCCAGCAGTCGGTCCGGGACAGGGTACTACGAGCAGTACTTC.

This chain connects TRBV19 to TRBJ2-1, with 10 bases identical to TRBD2. The germline V gene has CDR1 LNHDA and CDR2 SQIVND (reference sequence). V was pared by 0 bases and J by 14 bases, with 10 bases of the junction left unmatched. The CDR3 covers 15 residues. The CDR3, as DNA: TGTGCCAGTAGTATAGAAACTAGCGGGACGCTGCGGAAGTTCTTC. Amino acid sequence: CASSIETSGTLRKFF.

This chain connects TRBV30 to TRBJ2-3; 9 positions match TRBD2. Germline values: CDR1 GTSNPN, CDR2 SVGIG (reference sequence). Trimming cost V 3 bases and J 3 bases; bases outside gene matches: 7. This CDR3 comprises 15 residues. The CDR3 DNA follows: TGTGCCTGGAGCCTATTAGCGGGAGCAACAGATACGCAGTATTTT. It encodes CAWSLLAGATDTQYF.

In its sample, this clone was seen once. V gene TRBV27 combines with J gene TRBJ2-7; D unresolved. Trimming removed 3 bases at V and 5 bases at J, with 8 bases between. Per germline, CDR1 MNHEY and CDR2 SMNVEV (reference sequence). The CDR3 length is 12 residues. CDR3 in DNA: TGTGCCAGCAGTTTTATCTCGGACGAGCAGTACTTC. It is translated as CASSFISDEQYF.

The genes are TRBV10-3 and TRBJ1-2; D gene unclear. The germline V gene encodes CDR1 ENHRY and CDR2 SYGVKD. CDR3 size: 13 residues. The V and J ends lost 3 bases and 4 bases respectively, with 9 bases between them. The DNA of the CDR3 is TGTGCCATCAGTGACCAGGATCCCTATGGCTACACCTTC. Translation gives CAISDQDPYGYTF.

The CDR3 loop is CASSSGLAGTNEQFF. The CDR3 region has the DNA TGTGCCAGCAGCTCGGGACTAGCGGGAACCAATGAGCAGTTCTTC. This rearrangement joins TRBV7-9 to TRBJ2-1; TRBD2 aligns across 13 bases. Germline CDR1 and CDR2: SEHNR and FQNEAQ (reference sequence). The V and J ends lost 4 bases and 6 bases, in that order; junction bases with no gene match: 3. The CDR3 length is 15 residues.

This clone has just one count. J is TRBJ2-3 and V is TRBV4-2; TRBD2 matches at 10 bases. Germline lookup yields CDR1 LGHNA and CDR2 YNFKEQ. V lost 4 bases to trimming and J lost 1 base; unmatched junction nucleotides: 5. The CDR3 spans 16 residues. The CDR3 DNA follows: TGTGCCAGCAGCCGAGGACTAGCGGCTGGCACAGATACGCAGTATTTT. It encodes CASSRGLAAGTDTQYF.

V is TRBV11-3 and J is TRBJ2-2; the D is unclear. The CDR3 is made up of 15 amino acids. V was trimmed by 0 bases and J by 0 bases, leaving 5 bases between them. Germline V gene sequence: CDR1 SGHNT, CDR2 YENEEA. CDR3 in amino acids: CASSLDRTNTGELFF. The DNA of the CDR3 is TGTGCCAGCAGCTTAGACAGGACGAACACCGGGGAGCTGTTTTTT.

Only one count was recorded for this clone. V usage is TRBV9 and J usage is TRBJ2-5, with a possible D match to TRBD1 (6 bases). Germline CDR1 reads SGDLS; CDR2 reads YYNGEE. The CDR3 totals 16 residues. Trimming removed 4 bases at V and 2 bases at J, with 18 bases between. The CDR3 DNA reads as TGTGCCAGCAGCCGAACCACCGGGACAAGGCAAGAGACCCAGTACTTC. This translates into CASSRTTGTRQETQYF.

The chain links TRBV13 to TRBJ2-3; 11 nucleotides align to TRBD2. Losses at the gene ends were 5 bases for V and 4 bases for J; bases not matched to a gene: 5. CDR3 size: 15 residues. Germline loops: CDR1 PRHDT, CDR2 FYEKMQ (reference sequence). The CDR3 region is CASSEGLADADTQYF. The DNA of the CDR3 is TGTGCCAGCAGCGAGGGACTAGCGGACGCAGATACGCAGTATTTT.

This clone was picked up one time. The rearrangement links TRBV5-5 to TRBJ1-2; D is perhaps TRBD1 (5 bases). The V end was cut by 0 bases, the J end by 4 bases, with 19 bases between. Germline CDR1 is SGHKS and CDR2 is YYEKEE (reference sequence). The CDR3 covers 17 residues. As DNA, the CDR3 is TGTGCCAGCAGCTTGGAAAGCTCAGGGCGGTTCTTCTATGGCTACACCTTC. This codes for CASSLESSGRFFYGYTF.